Following are 30 T cell receptor beta chains from one sample sequenced in a study of TET2 disruption in CD19-targeted CAR T cells. Their specific antigens are unknown. Some clones are missing from TCRdb's copy, which holds only in-frame ones; the method was immunoSEQ multiplex PCR. The sample shows under 30,000 clones, and less than 2% sits with its ten largest clones. Noted treatment: autologous CTL019 cells: CD19 CAR with 4-1BB and CD3 zeta domains. The sample consisted of CD8- CAR+ T cells sorted from cultured blood T cells, taken for CD19 CAR T cell therapy. The subset here: CD8-negative CAR-positive T cells from the infusion product. These receptors were obtained from a man between 65 and 85 years old with chronic lymphocytic leukemia.

Notes on this clone: The read comes to an end 3 residues before the CDR3 does, leaving the germline J gene to fill in the end. The chain carries TRBV7-2 and TRBJ2-3; D ambiguous. Germline V gene data show CDR1 as SGHTA and CDR2 as FQGNSA. V was clipped by 8 bases and J by 6 bases, with 15 bases between them. The CDR3 totals 13 residues. This chain's CDR3 is CASRYLAIDTQYF. The DNA read from the CDR3 is TGTGCCAGCCGCTATCTTGCGATCGATACG.

CDR3 amino acids: CASSINFGTENIQYF. The DNA read from the CDR3 is TGCGCCAGCAGCATAAATTTCGGGACAGAAAACATT. The J gene is TRBJ2-4, the V gene TRBV5-1, with 7 bases fitting TRBD1. The missing CDR3 end, 3 residues past where the read stops, is filled in from the germline J gene. The CDR3 loop spans 15 amino acids. Germline V gene data show CDR1 as SGHRS and CDR2 as YFSETQ. After removal of 4 bases from V and 5 bases from J, the junction contained 9 bases not matched to a gene.

About this clone itself: The missing CDR3 end, 3 residues past where the read stops, is filled in from the germline J gene. This sequence joins TRBV28 and TRBJ1-4, with 8 bases aligning to TRBD1. Trimming at V came to 5 bases and at J to 8 bases, leaving 7 bases not matched to a gene. The V gene's germline CDR1 is MDHEN and CDR2 SYDVKM. This CDR3 contains 14 residues. CDR3 protein: CASSHGQGGEKLFF. CDR3 DNA (partial): TGTGCCAGCAGTCATGGACAGGGAGGGGAAAAA.

As regards this clone: The read ends 3 residues shy of where the CDR3 ends; the end is completed using the germline J gene. The chain joins TRBV10-3 to TRBJ1-2; perhaps TRBD1 as D (6 bases). The germline V gene encodes CDR1 ENHRY and CDR2 SYGVKD. This CDR3 is 15 amino acids long. CDR3 bases read: TGTGCCATCAGGGCTACGGGGGGGCTCACAGATACC. Amino acid sequence: CAIRATGGLTDT. The entire CDR3 reads CAIRATGGLTDTYTF.

For this clone: The observed sequence ends 3 residues before the CDR3 terminus, with the missing tail filled in from the germline J gene. The chain couples TRBV5-1 to TRBJ2-7; D is unclear. CDR1 is SGHRS, CDR2 YFSETQ, per germline. V gave up 5 bases and J gave up 0 bases, with 3 bases separating them. This CDR3 is 11 amino acids long. CDR3 residues: CASSNSYEQYF. CDR3 bases read: TGCGCCAGCAGTAACTCCTACGAG.

To note about this clone: Read coverage stops 3 residues before the CDR3 terminus; the germline J gene supplies the remainder. The rearrangement joins TRBV20-1 to TRBJ2-6, with D possibly matching TRBD2 (6 bases). The CDR3 loop spans 15 amino acids. In germline, CDR1 is DFQATT, CDR2 SNEGSKA (reference sequence). V lost 0 bases to trimming and J lost 2 bases, with 8 bases between them. CDR3 sequence: CSARDRRAGANVLTF. The sequenced part of the CDR3 DNA is TGCAGTGCTAGAGATCGGAGGGCTGGGGCCAACGTC.

Comment on this clone: The read gets to within 3 residues of the CDR3 end, and the germline J gene fills in the rest. This chain links TRBV12-3 or TRBV12-4 with TRBJ1-1; D unclear. V gave up 1 base and J gave up 3 bases, with 3 bases separating them. The CDR3 totals 12 residues. The CDR3 DNA, read in part, is TGTGCCAGCAGTTTAGGCGACACTGAA. It codes for CASSLGDTE. The full CDR3 protein is CASSLGDTEAFF.

Comments on this clone: The CDR3 end lies 3 residues beyond the end of the read and is filled in from the germline J gene. The V gene is TRBV5-1, the J gene TRBJ2-4; no firm D call. The CDR3 loop spans 13 amino acids. Germline loops: CDR1 SGHRS, CDR2 YFSETQ. The sequenced part of the CDR3 DNA is TGCGCCAGCAGCTTGGATCCAGTCCGAGGT. Translation: CASSLDPVRG. The CDR3 reads in full as CASSLDPVRGQYF.

On this clone: The CDR3 end falls 3 residues outside the read, so it is completed with the germline J gene. The chain employs TRBV2 and TRBJ2-2, with TRBD2 identical over 7 bases. This CDR3 comprises 13 residues. V was clipped by 6 bases and J by 6 bases; unmatched bases: 4. Germline loops: CDR1 SNHLY, CDR2 FYNNEI. CDR3 region: CASRALAAGELFF. Incomplete CDR3 DNA: TGTGCCAGCAGGGCTCTAGCGGCCGGGGAG.

Concerning this clone itself: The read halts 3 residues ahead of the CDR3 end, with the missing end drawn from the germline J gene. This chain connects TRBV7-3 to TRBJ2-7; TRBD2 matches at 10 bases. After removal of 5 bases from V and 5 bases from J, the junction contained 6 bases not matched to a gene. The germline V gene encodes CDR1 SGHTA and CDR2 FQGTGA. The CDR3 runs to 14 residues. The CDR3 bases that were read are TGTGCCAGCAGCCCTAGCGGGGGTATCGACGAG. This gives the protein CASSPSGGIDE. The complete CDR3 reads CASSPSGGIDEQYF.

On this clone: With the read ending 3 residues before the CDR3 end, the germline J gene is used to fill in that end. The chain has TRBV5-4 and TRBJ2-7; tentatively, D is TRBD2 (5 bases). This CDR3 spans 13 amino acids. Germline assignment: CDR1 SGHNT and CDR2 YYREEE (reference sequence). V was shortened by 0 bases and J by 4 bases, with 8 bases between the two germline ends. The CDR3 bases that were read are TGTGCCAGCAGCTTGGGGACTGGGTACGAG. Residues: CASSLGTGYE. The CDR3, in full, reads CASSLGTGYEQYF.

With regard to this clone: The read terminates 3 residues ahead of where the CDR3 ends, so the germline J gene completes it. The chain recombines TRBV19 with TRBJ2-4; 8 bases are a match to TRBD1. This CDR3 spans 15 amino acids. Per the germline V gene, CDR1 is LNHDA and CDR2 is SQIVND (reference sequence). The CDR3 bases that were read are TGTGCCAGTAGCCCCGAACAGGGGGGTCGACAGCCT. Translation gives CASSPEQGGRQP. The whole CDR3 sequence reads CASSPEQGGRQPQYF.

Concerning this clone itself: Sequencing ends 3 residues short of the CDR3 end; the germline J gene provides the rest. The chain has TRBV20-1 and TRBJ2-2; 7 bases are a match to TRBD1. CDR3 length: 14 residues. Germline V lookup: CDR1 DFQATT, CDR2 SNEGSKA (reference sequence). The V gene end was trimmed by 3 bases and the J gene end by 7 bases; junction bases not matched to a gene: 8. The CDR3 spells CSASPTTGSGELFF. Incomplete CDR3 DNA: TGCAGTGCTAGCCCGACGACAGGGAGCGGGGAG.

In regard to this clone: The CDR3 is cut off 3 residues early in the read; its end comes from the germline J gene. Within the sample, other DNA sequences also encode this same CDR3. The chain has TRBV20-1 and TRBJ2-3, with 12 nucleotides matching TRBD1. V dropped 4 bases and J dropped 5; count of bases not matched to a gene: 4. CDR1 and CDR2 from the germline V gene are DFQATT and SNEGSKA (reference sequence). There are 14 residues in the CDR3. The DNA read from the CDR3 is TGCAGTGCTACCGGGACAGGGGGCTTAGATACG. Its translation is CSATGTGGLDT. The CDR3 in full is CSATGTGGLDTQYF.

Note on this clone: The missing CDR3 end, 3 residues past where the read stops, is filled in from the germline J gene. The chain carries TRBV6-4 and TRBJ2-2, with no clear D. The V gene lost 5 bases and the J gene lost 9 bases, with 10 bases spanning the gap. Germline V gives CDR1 MRHNA, CDR2 SNTAGT. The CDR3 runs 12 residues. The sequenced CDR3 bases are TGTGCCAGCAGTCTCAATGGCCGGGAG. Its translation is CASSLNGRE. The CDR3 in its entirety is CASSLNGRELFF.

A note on this clone: Read coverage stops 3 residues before the CDR3 terminus; the germline J gene supplies the remainder. This chain links TRBV6-2 or TRBV6-3 with TRBJ2-4; 8 nucleotides align to TRBD1. Germline lookup yields CDR1 MNHEY and CDR2 SVGEGT. The CDR3 covers 14 residues. The CDR3 DNA, read in part, is TGTGCCAGCAGACGGACAGGGACGAACTATGGT. This encodes CASRRTGTNYG. The CDR3 reads in full as CASRRTGTNYGQYF.

Regarding this clone: The read terminates 3 residues before the CDR3 end, so the remaining end is supplied by the germline J gene. V usage is TRBV14 and J usage is TRBJ1-1; the D gene is possibly TRBD1 (5 bases). Germline values: CDR1 SGHDN, CDR2 FVKESK. This CDR3 has 14 residues. Trimming took 1 base from V and 4 from J, leaving 10 bases between them. The CDR3 region is CASSQVLTVTEAFF. Incomplete CDR3 DNA: TGTGCCAGCAGCCAAGTTCTGACAGTCACTGAA.

On this clone: With the read ending 3 residues before the CDR3 end, the germline J gene is used to fill in that end. V usage is TRBV7-2 and J usage is TRBJ2-7; 8 bases are shared with TRBD1. J gave up 3 bases and V 3 bases, and 4 bases lay outside the gene matches. The CDR3 contains 14 residues. Per germline, CDR1 SGHTA and CDR2 FQGNSA. CDR3 region: CASSFGQGFYEQYF. CDR3 bases read: TGTGCCAGCAGCTTCGGACAGGGATTCTACGAG.

As concerns this clone: The read stops 3 residues short of the end of the CDR3; the missing end is completed from the germline J gene. The rearrangement joins TRBV7-9 to TRBJ2-1, with D possibly matching TRBD2 (5 bases). Looked up from germline, CDR1 is SEHNR and CDR2 is FQNEAQ (reference sequence). CDR3 length: 15 residues. Deletions cut 0 bases from V and 4 bases from J, with 10 bases between. The covered CDR3 bases are TGTGCCAGCAGCTTAGCGTATTCGGGGTACAATGAG. This translates into CASSLAYSGYNE. The CDR3, in full, reads CASSLAYSGYNEQFF.

As for this clone: The sequenced fragment ends 3 residues before the CDR3 boundary, so the rest is inferred from the germline J gene. The chain has TRBV6-2 or TRBV6-3 and TRBJ2-7, with 8 bases that match TRBD1. Germline CDR1 MNHEY, CDR2 SVGEGT. This CDR3 has 12 residues. V lost 8 bases, J lost 1 base, and 1 base stayed unmatched. CDR3 bases read: TGTGCCAGCCGGACAGGGTCCTACGAG. Encoded protein: CASRTGSYE. The CDR3 as a whole reads CASRTGSYEQYF.

About this clone itself: The junction shows a germline mismatch at one end, possibly a read error. The read comes to an end 3 residues before the CDR3 does, leaving the germline J gene to fill in the end. V is TRBV5-4 and J is TRBJ1-2, with D unclear. Germline V gene sequence: CDR1 SGHNT, CDR2 YYREEE (reference sequence). The CDR3 is 16 residues long. Partial CDR3 DNA: TGTGCCAGCAGTTTGGCGGGGAGGTCCTCTAACTATGGC. It codes for CASSLAGRSSNYG. From start to end, the CDR3 is CASSLAGRSSNYGYTF.

On this clone itself: The read ends 3 residues early relative to the CDR3; the germline J gene fills the gap. The chain combines TRBV5-1 with TRBJ2-2; possible D gene TRBD2, 5 bases. Germline V lookup: CDR1 SGHRS, CDR2 YFSETQ. V was clipped by 6 bases and J by 8 bases, with 17 bases between them. The CDR3 runs 14 residues. CDR3 sequence: CASKSGLSGGELFF. The sequenced CDR3 bases are TGCGCCAGCAAGAGCGGACTCTCCGGAGGGGAG.

Regarding this clone: The CDR3 end is not reached by the read, which stops 3 residues before it; the germline J gene fills it in. This sequence joins TRBV7-9 and TRBJ2-3; TRBD1 matches 10 bases. The trim removed 8 bases at V and 2 bases at J, leaving 7 bases unmatched. Per germline, CDR1 SEHNR and CDR2 FQNEAQ (reference sequence). The CDR3 is 15 amino acids. The CDR3 loop reads CASGPGTGVTDTQYF. The part of the CDR3 DNA that was read is TGTGCCAGCGGACCCGGGACAGGGGTCACAGATACG. Drawing the rest from reference TRBV7-9 and TRBJ2-3, the complete variable domain is DTGVSQNPRHKITKRGQNVTFRCDPISEHNRLYWYRQTLGQGPEFLTYFQNEAQLEKSRLLSDRFSAERPKGSFSTLEIQRTEQGDSAMYLCASGPGTGVTDTQYFGPGTRLTVL.

To note about this clone: The sequenced fragment ends 3 residues before the CDR3 boundary, so the rest is inferred from the germline J gene. V and J are TRBV10-3 and TRBJ2-5; no clear D gene. The CDR3 extends over 13 amino acids. CDR1 and CDR2 from the germline V gene are ENHRY and SYGVKD. V was clipped by 2 bases and J by 2 bases, with 6 bases between them. Partial CDR3 DNA: TGTGCCATCAGTGAGCCTCCGCAAGAGACC. It yields the protein CAISEPPQET. In full, the CDR3 is CAISEPPQETQYF.

To note about this clone: The read ends 3 residues early relative to the CDR3; the germline J gene fills the gap. The chain combines TRBV20-1 with TRBJ2-2; TRBD1 matches 7 bases. Germline V gene lookup returns CDR1 DFQATT and CDR2 SNEGSKA (reference sequence). CDR3 length equals 15 residues. CDR3 DNA (partial): TGCAGTGCTACTAACAGGGGCCCTGGGGCCAACGTG. Amino acids: CSATNRGPGANV. The entire CDR3 reads CSATNRGPGANVLFF.

About this clone itself: The DNA ends 3 residues before the CDR3 does, and the rest of the CDR3 is filled in from the germline J gene. This chain connects TRBV19 to TRBJ2-1; 7 positions agree with TRBD1. From germline, CDR1 is LNHDA and CDR2 SQIVND (reference sequence). The CDR3 is made up of 15 amino acids. J was trimmed by 1 base and V by 7 bases; bases with no gene match: 7. The CDR3 reads CASNTGTASYNEQFF. Partial CDR3 DNA: TGTGCCAGTAACACCGGGACAGCATCCTACAATGAG.

In regard to this clone: The CDR3 is cut off 3 residues early in the read; its end comes from the germline J gene. The chain couples TRBV2 to TRBJ2-5, with a possible D match to TRBD1 (6 bases). The CDR3 totals 15 residues. The germline V gene has CDR1 SNHLY and CDR2 FYNNEI. Trimming removed 7 bases from V and 3 bases from J, with 18 bases in between. The CDR3: CASKQLGGPEETQYF. CDR3 DNA, as far as it was read: TGTGCCAGCAAGCAGTTAGGGGGACCGGAAGAGACC. The full variable domain, completed using reference TRBV2 and TRBJ2-5, is EPEVTQTPSHQVTQMGQEVILRCVPISNHLYFYWYRQILGQKVEFLVSFYNNEISEKSEIFDDQFSVERPDGSNFTLKIRSTKLEDSAMYFCASKQLGGPEETQYFGPGTRLLVL.

Its frequency marks this clone as medium-sized. The read gets to within 3 residues of the CDR3 end, and the germline J gene fills in the rest. V is TRBV29-1 and J is TRBJ1-5; 11 bases align to TRBD1. Trimming at V came to 5 bases and at J to 5 bases, leaving 5 bases not matched to a gene. Germline CDR1 is SQVTM and CDR2 is ANQGSEA. There are 14 residues in the CDR3. CDR3 region: CSVSGTGGHQPQHF. The DNA read from the CDR3 is TGCAGCGTTTCCGGGACAGGGGGGCATCAGCCC.

For this clone: Read sequence stops 3 residues before the CDR3 end, and the germline J gene provides the missing end. This chain connects TRBV23-1 to TRBJ2-4; TRBD1 matches at 7 bases. TRBV23-1 is designated an ORF whose function remains uncertain. This CDR3 has 14 amino acids. The CDR3: CASRTLQGSYGQYF. CDR3 DNA, as far as it was read: TGCGCCAGCAGGACTTTACAGGGGTCCTATGGT.

As regards this clone: The read ends 3 residues early relative to the CDR3; the germline J gene fills the gap. The chain links TRBV10-2 to TRBJ1-1; tentatively, D is TRBD1 (5 bases). This CDR3 contains 13 residues. Trimming stripped 4 bases from V and 7 bases from J, with 13 bases between. Germline CDR1 is WSHSY and CDR2 is SAAADI. The CDR3 is CASSARDSGEAFF. The DNA read from the CDR3 is TGCGCCAGCAGTGCCAGGGACTCTGGTGAA.